This TCR beta chain was captured by sequencing in a study of blood T cell repertoires in COVID-19. Generated by immunoSEQ multiplex PCR, the TCRdb table keeps only in-frame clones and is missing some. Here the sample spans 120,000 to 150,000 clones, around 88% being singletons. CDR3 size: 15 residues. Trimming stripped 4 bases from V and 8 bases from J, with 17 bases between. CDR1 and CDR2 (germline): SGHAT, FQNNGV. V gene TRBV11-2 combines with J gene TRBJ1-4; weak D call: TRBD1 (5 bases). The specimen sequenced was peripheral blood. This TCR was recovered from a woman aged 55-75 years with acute or convalescent COVID-19. The CDR3 loop reads CASSSGGRRDEKLFF. DNA for the CDR3: TGTGCCAGCAGCTCTGGGGGGAGAAGAGACGAAAAACTGTTTTTT.